The clone carrying this TCR beta chain was recorded many times. The antigen is undetermined. The CDR3 is 14 residues long. V shed 0 bases and J shed 10 bases, with 15 bases lying between them. CDR1 is SGHTA and CDR2 is FQGNSA in the germline V gene. The sample originates from a study of T cell repertoires in cytomegalovirus infection. Study at large: Public TCR beta signatures marked donors with CMV infection and the matching HLA.

Study-wide results and caveats: Ex vivo, HLA-C-restricted CMV-specific TCR beta clonotypes prevailed over the rest of the response.

TCRdb recomputed calls from the reads with MiXCR, one row per CDR3 protein. The data hold 44,000 or so distinct CDR3 sequences, with about a fifth observed a single time. The sequencing used CD8+ T cells from cultured PBMCs, collected from culture after CMV antigen stimulation. The TCR sequence derives from a human donor in good health (CMV status not recorded). Some clones in this sample may be carry-over from other donors' samples. The chain is built from TRBV7-2 and TRBJ1-1; unclear D gene. The CDR3 sequence: CASSLAVLGIGAFF. CDR3 nucleotides: TGTGCCAGCAGCTTAGCAGTGCTAGGTATAGGAGCTTTCTTT.